This passage covers 24 T cell receptor beta chains from one sample sequenced in a study of T cells in Graves' hyperthyroidism and ophthalmopathy. The investigators amplified TCR beta CDR3 regions from RNA transcripts. HTBI primers drove first-round RT-PCR of the TCR CDR3. One entry per CDR3 protein results from TCRdb running MiXCR on the multiplex PCR reads. Here the sample spans around 720,000 distinct CDR3 sequences, about 35% being singletons. The sequenced sample consisted of blood. The receptors derive from a woman aged 40 to 50 with Graves' hyperthyroidism.

The rearrangement uses TRBV10-3 and TRBJ2-5; TRBD2 might be the D (7 bases). Between the trimmed V and J ends, which lost 6 bases and 5 bases, there was a span of 13 bases. The CDR3 contains 13 residues. Germline lookup yields CDR1 ENHRY and CDR2 SYGVKD. This CDR3 reads CAIRGRGRETQYF. The CDR3 nucleotides read TGTGCCATCAGGGGGCGGGGGCGCGAGACCCAGTACTTC.

In this sample, this clonotype turned up many times. This chain joins TRBV7-2 and TRBJ2-5, with D unclear. The CDR3 runs to 14 residues. V was shortened by 1 base and J by 0 bases, with 6 bases between the two germline ends. Per the germline V gene, CDR1 is SGHTA and CDR2 is FQGNSA. The CDR3 region is CASSLVRYQETQYF. The CDR3 DNA reads TGTGCCAGCAGCTTAGTACGCTACCAAGAGACCCAGTACTTC.

This clonotype has at least ten counts. This chain connects TRBV7-9 to TRBJ2-7; 8 bases align to TRBD1. The CDR3 contains 16 residues. Germline V gene data show CDR1 as SEHNR and CDR2 as FQNEAQ (reference sequence). Trimming took 4 bases from V and 2 from J; bases not matched to a gene: 10. The CDR3 coding sequence is TGTGCCAGCAGCTCGACCGAGGACAGGGCCGCCTACGAGCAGTACTTC. This gives the protein CASSSTEDRAAYEQYF. The full variable domain, in which reference TRBV7-9 and TRBJ2-7 provide the parts outside the CDR3, is DTGVSQNPRHKITKRGQNVTFRCDPISEHNRLYWYRQTLGQGPEFLTYFQNEAQLEKSRLLSDRFSAERPKGSFSTLEIQRTEQGDSAMYLCASSSTEDRAAYEQYFGPGTRLTVT.

Of note for this clonotype: This may be a read error, as it is one base from a much larger clone. V gene TRBV5-8 combines with J gene TRBJ1-5, with no clear D. CDR3 size: 14 residues. Germline V gene sequence: CDR1 SGHTS, CDR2 YDEGEE. The CDR3 is CASSLYSGAQPQLF. The DNA for the CDR3 is TGTGCCAGCAGCCTGTATTCGGGCGCTCAGCCCCAGCTTTTT.

Ten or more counts support this clonotype. V and J are TRBV7-9 and TRBJ1-6; a possible D gene is TRBD1 (6 bases). CDR3 length: 19 amino acids. Germline V lookup: CDR1 SEHNR, CDR2 FQNEAQ (reference sequence). V was trimmed by 5 bases and J by 8 bases, leaving 28 bases between them. CDR3: CASSPGLGGRSQGHSPLHF. CDR3 nucleotide sequence: TGTGCCAGCAGCCCTGGGTTGGGGGGCCGCAGCCAGGGGCATTCACCCCTCCACTTT.

CDR3 sequence: CASNLRTYGYTF. The CDR3 DNA sequence: TGTGCCAGCAACCTTCGAACCTATGGCTACACCTTC. This chain joins TRBV28 and TRBJ1-2, with D unresolved. CDR1 is MDHEN, CDR2 SYDVKM, per germline. V lost 7 bases to trimming and J lost 4 bases, with 10 bases between them. This CDR3 is 12 amino acids long.

In its sample, this clonotype was seen a few times. The chain recombines TRBV20-1 with TRBJ1-3; the match to TRBD1 covers 7 bases. CDR3 length: 17 residues. CDR1 and CDR2 from the germline V gene are DFQATT and SNEGSKA (reference sequence). V gave up 3 bases and J gave up 7 bases; unmatched junction bases: 18. The DNA of the CDR3 is TGCAGTGCTAGGATCGACAGGGAGCCGTCGGTTAGGAACACCATATATTTT. Residues: CSARIDREPSVRNTIYF.

This clonotype came up a few times. This chain links TRBV12-3 or TRBV12-4 with TRBJ2-7, with D perhaps TRBD1 (5 bases). V lost 7 bases to trimming and J lost 5 bases, with 18 bases between them. This CDR3 is 14 amino acids long. In DNA, the CDR3 is TGTGCCAGCACCTTAGGACGGGCCAGGGACGAGCAGTACTTC. Translated, it gives CASTLGRARDEQYF.

Concerning this clonotype: This may stem from a read error, because a much larger clone lies one nucleotide away. CDR3 DNA: TGTGCCAGCAGCTGCCCGCTAGCGGGAGTTGGGGAGACCCAGTACTTC. It translates to CASSCPLAGVGETQYF. The V gene is TRBV7-2, the J gene TRBJ2-5; 10 nucleotides align to TRBD2. The germline gives CDR1 SGHTA, CDR2 FQGNSA. Trimming at V came to 4 bases and at J to 5 bases, leaving 10 bases not matched to a gene. The CDR3 extends over 16 amino acids.

This clonotype was seen repeatedly, ten times or more. The V gene is TRBV7-2, the J gene TRBJ2-5; D could derive from TRBD1 or TRBD2 (5 bases each). Germline V gene sequence: CDR1 SGHTA, CDR2 FQGNSA. CDR3 length equals 14 residues. Trimming shortened V by 4 bases and J by 4 bases, and 13 bases separated the two germline ends. Here the CDR3 reads CASSSGPTTETQYF. The CDR3 DNA sequence: TGTGCCAGCAGCTCGGGACCAACTACAGAGACCCAGTACTTC.

V gene TRBV6-6 combines with J gene TRBJ1-2, with 9 bases identical to TRBD1. This CDR3 region has 15 residues. Germline V CDR1 and CDR2: MNHNY, SVGAGI (reference sequence). V lost 8 bases, J lost 8 bases, and 15 bases stayed unmatched. CDR3 coding DNA: TGTGCCAGCGTAGTAGCCCGGGACAGGGATCTGGGCTACACCTTC. Protein sequence: CASVVARDRDLGYTF.

Only a few counts were recorded for this clonotype. The rearrangement links TRBV7-6 to TRBJ2-7, with 9 bases fitting TRBD1. Germline V gene data show CDR1 as SGHVS and CDR2 as FNYEAQ. CDR3 length: 17 residues. V lost 4 bases and J lost 4; bases outside the gene matches: 14. DNA of the CDR3: TGTGCCAGCAGCTCCGGCATCGGACAGGGGTCCATTTACGAGCAGTACTTC. It translates to CASSSGIGQGSIYEQYF.

There are a few counts of this clonotype. V is TRBV9 and J is TRBJ2-3; 8 bases map to TRBD2. The CDR3 is made up of 16 amino acids. The V and J ends lost 0 bases and 3 bases, in that order; junction bases with no gene match: 6. Germline-derived CDR1 and CDR2 are SGDLS and YYNGEE. CDR3 coding DNA: TGTGCCAGCAGCGTAGCTGGTAGCGGGACAACAGATACGCAGTATTTT. Encoded protein: CASSVAGSGTTDTQYF.

The chain employs TRBV3-1 and TRBJ2-7; 11 bases are shared with TRBD1. The length of the CDR3 is 14 residues. Germline V gene data show CDR1 as LGHDT and CDR2 as YNNKEL (reference sequence). V was pared by 4 bases and J by 7 bases, with 6 bases of the junction left unmatched. The CDR3 region is CASSRTGGKLEQYF. CDR3 nucleotides: TGTGCCAGCAGCCGGACAGGGGGCAAGTTAGAGCAGTACTTC.

This chain connects TRBV4-3 to TRBJ2-7, with 7 bases lining up with TRBD1. Germline-derived CDR1 and CDR2 are LGHNA and YSLEER. There are 16 residues in the CDR3. V gave up 1 base and J gave up 2 bases; unmatched junction bases: 8. CDR3 DNA: TGCGCCAGCAGCCAAGGCCCCCGGGACAGCCCCTACGAGCAGTACTTC. Translated: CASSQGPRDSPYEQYF.

Ten or more counts support this clonotype. V is TRBV6-5 and J is TRBJ2-5; unclear D gene. The CDR3 length is 12 residues. Germline V gives CDR1 MNHEY, CDR2 SVGAGI. Trimming removed 2 bases at V and 5 bases at J, with 6 bases between. The CDR3 spells CASSYNGETQYF. The DNA of the CDR3 is TGTGCCAGCAGTTACAATGGGGAGACCCAGTACTTC.

There are many counts of this clonotype. The chain is built from TRBV19 and TRBJ1-1; D is unclear. Trimming pared 5 bases from V and 1 base from J, leaving 5 bases between. This CDR3 comprises 12 residues. The V gene's germline CDR1 is LNHDA and CDR2 SQIVND (reference sequence). CDR3 nucleotides: TGTGCCAGTAGTCACAAGAACACTGAAGCTTTCTTT. This translates into CASSHKNTEAFF.

The rearrangement links TRBV7-2 to TRBJ2-7; D is unresolved. Germline V gives CDR1 SGHTA, CDR2 FQGNSA. The CDR3 totals 15 residues. The V end was cut by 8 bases, the J end by 2 bases, with 19 bases between. The chain's CDR3 is CASSPRGGPPYEQYF. The CDR3 region has the DNA TGTGCCAGCTCACCACGAGGTGGCCCTCCCTACGAGCAGTACTTC. Using reference TRBV7-2 and TRBJ2-7 for the parts outside the CDR3, the full variable domain is GAGVSQSPSNKVTEKGKDVELRCDPISGHTALYWYRQSLGQGLEFLIYFQGNSAPDKSGLPSDRFSAERTGGSVSTLTIQRTQQEDSAVYLCASSPRGGPPYEQYFGPGTRLTVT.

This chain uses TRBV4-2 with TRBJ2-5; D possibly matches TRBD1 or TRBD2 (7 bases each). The germline V gene encodes CDR1 LGHNA and CDR2 YNFKEQ. The CDR3 has 17 residues. V gave up 0 bases and J gave up 7 bases, with 21 bases separating them. CDR3 coding DNA: TGTGCCAGCAGCCAAGAGACGGGACAGCCTGGCGGGGGGACCCAGTACTTC. Translating gives CASSQETGQPGGGTQYF.

This clonotype was observed many times. The CDR3, as DNA: TGCAGCGTCTACAGGGTTGCCGGGGAGCTGTTTTTT. As protein: CSVYRVAGELFF. The rearrangement uses TRBV29-1 and TRBJ2-2; D might be TRBD1 (6 bases). The length of the CDR3 is 12 residues. Germline loops: CDR1 SQVTM, CDR2 ANQGSEA. Deletions cut 6 bases from V and 6 bases from J, with 11 bases between.

This rearrangement joins TRBV6-5 to TRBJ1-5; 8 bases line up with TRBD1. This CDR3 spans 12 amino acids. Germline V gene lookup returns CDR1 MNHEY and CDR2 SVGAGI. Trimming took 7 bases from V and 14 from J; bases not matched to a gene: 10. The chain's CDR3 is CASMAGRGHEHF. The CDR3 coding sequence is TGTGCCAGCATGGCCGGCAGGGGGCACGAGCATTTT.

This clonotype occurred a few times. The chain has TRBV4-1 and TRBJ2-7; D call uncertain. Germline CDR1 reads MGHRA; CDR2 reads YSYEKL. The CDR3 length is 16 residues. V was trimmed by 3 bases and J by 2 bases, leaving 17 bases between them. The CDR3 region has the DNA TGCGCCAGCAGCCAGGGGATTCGGACCGAAACCTACGAGCAGTACTTC. Its protein is CASSQGIRTETYEQYF.

This clonotype has a single count. The CDR3 DNA reads as TGTGCCACCAGCACCGGATCCTACTATGGCTACACCTTC. Protein product: CATSTGSYYGYTF. The V call is TRBV15, the J call TRBJ1-2; D call uncertain. The CDR3 has 13 residues. V was trimmed by 4 bases and J by 3 bases, leaving 9 bases between them. Germline assignment: CDR1 LNHNV and CDR2 YYDKDF (reference sequence).

This clonotype was counted at least ten times. This chain uses TRBV15 with TRBJ1-2; tentative D call: TRBD1 (5 bases). CDR1 and CDR2 from the germline V gene are LNHNV and YYDKDF (reference sequence). CDR3 length equals 15 residues. The V end lost 5 bases, the J end lost 3 bases, and 16 bases lay between the germline ends. In nucleotides, the CDR3 is TGTGCCACCAGCGCTACCCGGGACCCTCACTATGGCTACACCTTC. It encodes CATSATRDPHYGYTF. The variable domain in full, with the rest retrieved from reference TRBV15 and TRBJ1-2, is DAMVIQNPRYQVTQFGKPVTLSCSQTLNHNVMYWYQQKSSQAPKLLFHYYDKDFNNEADTPDNFQSRRPNTSFCFLDIRSPGLGDTAMYLCATSATRDPHYGYTFGSGTRLTVV.